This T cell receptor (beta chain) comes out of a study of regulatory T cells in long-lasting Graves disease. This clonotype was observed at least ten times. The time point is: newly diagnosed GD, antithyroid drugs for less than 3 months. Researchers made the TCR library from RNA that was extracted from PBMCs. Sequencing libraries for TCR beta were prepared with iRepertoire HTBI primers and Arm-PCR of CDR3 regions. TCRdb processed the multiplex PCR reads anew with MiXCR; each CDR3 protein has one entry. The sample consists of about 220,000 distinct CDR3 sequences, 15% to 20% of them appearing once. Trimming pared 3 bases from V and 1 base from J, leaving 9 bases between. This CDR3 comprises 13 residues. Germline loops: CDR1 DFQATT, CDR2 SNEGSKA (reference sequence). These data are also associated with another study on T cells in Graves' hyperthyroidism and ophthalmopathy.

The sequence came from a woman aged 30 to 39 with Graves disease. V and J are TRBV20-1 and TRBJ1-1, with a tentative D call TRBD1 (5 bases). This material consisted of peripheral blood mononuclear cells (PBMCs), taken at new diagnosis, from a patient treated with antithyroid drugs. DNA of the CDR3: TGCAGTGCTAGTTGGGGGGGGAACACTGAAGCTTTCTTT. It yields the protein CSASWGGNTEAFF.